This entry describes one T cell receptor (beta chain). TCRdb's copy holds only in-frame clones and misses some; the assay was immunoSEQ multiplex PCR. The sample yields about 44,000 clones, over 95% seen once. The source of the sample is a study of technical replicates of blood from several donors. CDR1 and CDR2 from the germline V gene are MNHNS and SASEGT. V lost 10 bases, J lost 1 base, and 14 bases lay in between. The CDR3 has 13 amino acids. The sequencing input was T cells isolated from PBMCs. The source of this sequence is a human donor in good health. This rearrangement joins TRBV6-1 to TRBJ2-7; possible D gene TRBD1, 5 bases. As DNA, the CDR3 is TGTGCCACCTCCAGGGTAGATTCCTACGAGCAGTACTTC. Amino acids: CATSRVDSYEQYF.